The 13 T cell receptor beta chains below were found in one sample sequenced in a study of cytomegalovirus exposure and HLA in healthy donors. The primer mix had 60 Vbeta and 13 Jbeta primers. Sequenced by immunoSEQ multiplex PCR; TCRdb stores in-frame clones only, minus some. The sample lists about 96,000 clones; 55% to 75% were seen once. The source material was PBMCs. All receptors come from a man aged 55 to 70 in good health and CMV-seronegative.

This clone was observed a few times. The chain employs TRBV12-5 and TRBJ2-4; D gene ambiguous. The CDR3 contains 13 residues. V shed 6 bases and J shed 8 bases, with 14 bases lying between them. Germline values: CDR1 LGHNT, CDR2 FRNRAP. CDR3 loop: CASGRDLGDIQYF. CDR3 sequence (DNA): TGTGCTAGTGGCCGCGATCTAGGTGACATTCAGTACTTC.

The J gene is TRBJ2-1, the V gene TRBV6-6; 7 nucleotides match TRBD1. In germline, CDR1 is MNHNY, CDR2 SVGAGI (reference sequence). CDR3 size: 16 residues. V shed 6 bases, J shed 6 bases, and the junction held 14 bases outside the gene matches. The CDR3 loop is CASRSLQGKITNEQFF. The CDR3 nucleotides are TGTGCCAGCAGGTCACTACAGGGGAAAATAACCAATGAGCAGTTCTTC.

V usage is TRBV28 and J usage is TRBJ1-5, with 9 nucleotides matching TRBD1. Trimming cost V 2 bases and J 4 bases; bases outside gene matches: 9. CDR1 and CDR2 (germline): MDHEN, SYDVKM. The CDR3 is 17 residues long. The CDR3 nucleotides read TGTGCCAGCAGTTTACGCCGGGACAGGGTCTGGAATCAGCCCCAGCATTTT. The encoded protein is CASSLRRDRVWNQPQHF.

This clone has only a few counts. The genes are TRBV9 and TRBJ2-7, with 10 bases lining up with TRBD2. CDR1 is SGDLS and CDR2 is YYNGEE in the germline V gene. The CDR3 is 15 residues long. The V gene end was trimmed by 0 bases and the J gene end by 6 bases; junction bases not matched to a gene: 6. The CDR3 nucleotides read TGTGCCAGCAGCGTAGAACCTAGCGGGGGCGCCGAGCAGTACTTC. Its protein product is CASSVEPSGGAEQYF.

This clone is categorized as medium-sized (0.01 to 0.1%). The rearrangement links TRBV28 to TRBJ1-1; D is uncertain. V shed 5 bases and J shed 1 base, with 11 bases lying between them. Germline assignment: CDR1 MDHEN and CDR2 SYDVKM. The CDR3 consists of 14 residues. The CDR3 loop reads CASSPRYQNTEAFF. As DNA, the CDR3 is TGTGCCAGCAGTCCCAGGTACCAGAACACTGAAGCTTTCTTT.

The chain carries TRBV2 and TRBJ2-7; 7 bases are a match to TRBD1. With V trimmed by 10 bases and J by 3 bases, 9 bases remained unmatched. Per the germline V gene, CDR1 is SNHLY and CDR2 is FYNNEI. CDR3 length: 13 residues. The CDR3 nucleotides read TGTGCCACAACAGGGGCAATCGTCTACGAGCAGTACTTC. Protein product: CATTGAIVYEQYF.

This clone turned up a few times. This chain connects TRBV6-7 to TRBJ1-1; 8 nucleotides line up with TRBD1. TRBV6-7 is marked as an open reading frame, function uncertain. The J segment lost 1 base and the V segment lost 1 base, leaving 5 bases of the junction unmatched. The CDR3 runs 16 residues. For the CDR3, the DNA is TGTGCCAGCAGTTACTTGCCGACAGGGGAGAACACTGAAGCTTTCTTT. Translation gives CASSYLPTGENTEAFF.

The chain is built from TRBV5-1 and TRBJ2-5, with D possibly TRBD2 on 6 matching bases. The J call may not be correct, given that the DNA end is closer to TRBJ2-7. CDR1 and CDR2 (germline): SGHRS, YFSETQ. This CDR3 comprises 12 residues. DNA of the CDR3: TGCGCCAGCAGCGGCGGGGTTTACGAGCAGTACTTC. Encoded protein: CASSGGVYEQYF.

This clone came up a few times. The chain employs TRBV11-2 and TRBJ2-1; 7 nucleotides line up with TRBD2. This CDR3 is 15 amino acids long. The germline V gene encodes CDR1 SGHAT and CDR2 FQNNGV. V lost 2 bases and J lost 5; bases outside the gene matches: 6. DNA of the CDR3: TGTGCCAGCAGCTTAAGGCTAGCGGTTGACAATGAGCAGTTCTTC. It encodes CASSLRLAVDNEQFF. Using reference TRBV11-2 and TRBJ2-1 for the parts outside the CDR3, the full variable domain is EAGVAQSPRYKIIEKRQSVAFWCNPISGHATLYWYQQILGQGPKLLIQFQNNGVVDDSQLPKDRFSAERLKGVDSTLKIQPAKLEDSAVYLCASSLRLAVDNEQFFGPGTRLTVL.

The chain joins TRBV5-1 to TRBJ1-4, with unresolved D. The germline CDR1 and CDR2 sequences are SGHRS and YFSETQ. The CDR3 has 16 amino acids. Trimming removed 0 bases at V and 4 bases at J, with 13 bases between. CDR3 coding DNA: TGCGCCAGCAGCTTGGGTGGGCAGGCAAATAATGAAAAACTGTTTTTT. Its protein is CASSLGGQANNEKLFF.

This clone was seen only a few times. The gene calls are TRBV7-8 and TRBJ2-2; D unclear. V lost 1 base to trimming and J lost 1 base, with 25 bases between them. Looked up from germline, CDR1 is SGHVS and CDR2 is FQNEAQ. This CDR3 region has 21 residues. The CDR3 loop reads CASSLVLAVGARRQNTGELFF. The DNA of the CDR3 is TGTGCCAGCAGCTTAGTACTGGCAGTCGGCGCGAGACGACAGAACACCGGGGAGCTGTTTTTT.

V and J are TRBV15 and TRBJ2-1, with 7 bases lining up with TRBD2. There are 13 residues in the CDR3. Germline V gene data show CDR1 as LNHNV and CDR2 as YYDKDF (reference sequence). Germline trimming cut 5 bases from V and 15 bases from J; bases unmatched to any gene: 13. In DNA form, the CDR3 reads TGTGCCACCAGCGGGGGGGTGGGGTCGAGCCGGTTCTTC. Its translation: CATSGGVGSSRFF. The full variable domain, with the rest looked up from reference TRBV15 and TRBJ2-1, is DAMVIQNPRYQVTQFGKPVTLSCSQTLNHNVMYWYQQKSSQAPKLLFHYYDKDFNNEADTPDNFQSRRPNTSFCFLDIRSPGLGDTAMYLCATSGGVGSSRFFGPGTRLTVL.

CDR3 coding DNA: TGTGCCATCAGTGGGGGACTAGCGGGAGAGACCCAGTACTTC. Translated: CAISGGLAGETQYF. This chain uses TRBV10-3 with TRBJ2-5; TRBD2 matches at 12 bases. The J segment lost 4 bases and the V segment lost 4 bases, leaving 1 base of the junction unmatched. Germline values: CDR1 ENHRY, CDR2 SYGVKD. The length of the CDR3 is 14 residues.